Given below is one TCR beta chain in context. This clone was observed a few times. The clone's antigen remains unknown. No much larger clone is present one base from it, and per-base qualities are unavailable. These data belong to a study of beta chain features in type 1 diabetes (dated by TCRdb to about 2018). In terms of the full investigation: Mean age, gender distribution, total cell number and subset yield were not different between patients and healthy donors. Across all samples, roughly 110,000,000 sorted cells were examined, and cell number per subset correlated strongly with RNA yield. In the study, TCRB repertoires of sorted circulating CD4+ T cell subsets from recently diagnosed type 1 diabetes patients were compared with those of matched healthy donors. Regulatory and stem cell-like memory subsets were obtained from only 8 patients and roughly 8 healthy donors, while naive and central memory subsets were obtained from all 28 donors. Study-wide findings and limitations: A moderate but significant shortening of TCRB CDR3 length was observed in type 1 diabetes patients in all four CD4+ subsets. Because cDNA was sequenced instead of genomic DNA, highly expressing activated cells could be over-represented, though the groups showed no difference in activation or CD3 levels. Fewer insertions and more nucleotide deletions at VDJ recombination sites were observed in patients with type 1 diabetes, implying thymic rearrangement abnormalities. HLA sub-analyses involved small numbers of individuals, so any influence of HLA type on TCRB rearrangement remained unresolved. Naive, central memory and regulatory TCRB repertoires appeared to be more similar among patients than among healthy donors. PCR might favor shorter templates, but patient and control samples were amplified and corrected together, so any skew would affect both groups equally.

Sequences SGHDN (CDR1) and FVKESK (CDR2) are obtained from the germline V gene. The V end gives up 6 bases and the J end 0 bases, leaving 20 bases in the junction not matched to a gene. Including cysteine and phenylalanine, the CDR3 has 20 amino acids. The entry retains the CDR3 DNA only, 60 bases that are in frame from base 1. The High Capacity cDNA Reverse Transcription Kit was used to reverse transcribe all of the isolated RNA, meaning that expressed TCRB transcripts were what got sequenced. Deep immunoSEQ sequencing was applied to naive, central memory and regulatory T cell samples, giving an average of around 3.4 million total reads per sample. After sorted cells were lysed in RLT buffer, RNA was extracted with DNase-treated RNeasy Micro or Mini kits, with the choice depending on cell number. Each cell subset was processed on its own to prevent cross-contamination, while patient and healthy donor samples were processed together. TCRB sequences were amplified from cDNA with the immunoSEQ multiplex PCR, producing 87-bp fragments spanning the CDR3 region. Sequencing of the amplicons was done on the Illumina HiSeq platform. The study's processing was this. Synthetic template baselines were used to correct PCR bias computationally, reads within Hamming distance 2 were collapsed together, and singletons that could not be merged were discarded. Reads were aligned against IMGT so that V, D and J genes, CDR3 length and insertions or deletions at six rearrangement sites could be assigned. Within each subset, clonotype counts were normalized to sorted cell number, and only after that were true diversity and Gini coefficients computed with the tcR R package. The overlap coefficient, calculated on TCRB nucleotide sequences, was used to quantify repertoire sharing. TCRdb provides this immuneACCESS table in a form limited to in-frame rearrangements. Some clones are lacking; in checked studies, under half of them reflect an unresolved V gene, and why the rest are absent is not known. The V and J calls and clone size come from that table; D and trimming were worked out from the DNA. The sample table lists fewer than 150,000 clones, about 7% of them with a count of one. About 1.3% of the sample lies in the top ten.

From each donor, a single peripheral blood sample of approximately 110 mL on average was drawn into heparinised tubes. Naive, central memory, regulatory and stem cell-like memory CD4+ T cells were sorted on a BD FACSAria II using a panel including CD45RO, CCR7, CD25, CD127, CD95 and CD27. Every sorted population had a purity above 95%. PBMCs were isolated right away by Lymphoprep density gradient centrifugation and were stained directly, without culture. Samples were stained and sorted in pairs, with one healthy donor and one patient per experiment, so that batch effects were minimized. Material: central memory CD4+ T cells from blood. The sequence is built from TRBV14 and TRBJ2-1; TRBD2 fits 7 bases in the junction. The sequence was obtained from a woman in her 30s in good health. The CDR3: CASRQKGGSLGPSSYNEQFF. The sequenced DNA: TGTGCCAGCAGACAAAAAGGCGGGAGTTTGGGACCGAGCTCCTACAATGAGCAGTTCTTC.